This T cell receptor (beta chain) stems from a study of T cells in Graves' hyperthyroidism and ophthalmopathy. Points from the study as a whole: The model predicted ophthalmopathy a median around six months before onset.

Germline CDR1 KGHDR, CDR2 SFDVKD. With V trimmed by 1 base and J by 13 bases, 9 bases remained unmatched. CDR3 length equals 15 residues. Template material for amplifying TCR beta CDR3 regions consisted of RNA transcripts. The primer set for the first-round RT-PCR of the TCR CDR3 was HTBI. TCRdb analysed the multiplex PCR reads with MiXCR anew, one entry per CDR3 protein. This table has roughly 630,000 distinct CDR3 sequences, around a sixth appearing once. As for this clonotype: The antigen remains unidentified.

Disease duration under 2 months; hyperthyroidism patients were aged 18 to 65. V and J are TRBV24-1 and TRBJ2-1; 10 nucleotides line up with TRBD2. The TCR was taken from a woman aged 30 to 39 with Graves' hyperthyroidism. Sequencing used blood. The CDR3 loop reads CATSDFLAGVSRQFF. CDR3 DNA sequence: TGTGCCACCAGTGATTTCCTAGCGGGAGTCTCCCGTCAGTTCTTC.